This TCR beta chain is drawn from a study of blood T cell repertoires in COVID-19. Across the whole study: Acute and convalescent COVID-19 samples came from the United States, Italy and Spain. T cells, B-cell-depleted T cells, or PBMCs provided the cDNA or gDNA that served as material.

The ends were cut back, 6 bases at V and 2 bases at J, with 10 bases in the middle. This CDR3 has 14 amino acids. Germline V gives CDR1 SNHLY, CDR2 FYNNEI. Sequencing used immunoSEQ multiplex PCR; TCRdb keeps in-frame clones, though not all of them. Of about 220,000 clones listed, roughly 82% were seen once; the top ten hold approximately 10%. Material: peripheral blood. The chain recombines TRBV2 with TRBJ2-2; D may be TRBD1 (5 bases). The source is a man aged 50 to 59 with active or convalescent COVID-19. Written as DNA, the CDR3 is TGTGCCAGCAGCCCAGGGTATAACACCGGGGAGCTGTTTTTT. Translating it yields CASSPGYNTGELFF.